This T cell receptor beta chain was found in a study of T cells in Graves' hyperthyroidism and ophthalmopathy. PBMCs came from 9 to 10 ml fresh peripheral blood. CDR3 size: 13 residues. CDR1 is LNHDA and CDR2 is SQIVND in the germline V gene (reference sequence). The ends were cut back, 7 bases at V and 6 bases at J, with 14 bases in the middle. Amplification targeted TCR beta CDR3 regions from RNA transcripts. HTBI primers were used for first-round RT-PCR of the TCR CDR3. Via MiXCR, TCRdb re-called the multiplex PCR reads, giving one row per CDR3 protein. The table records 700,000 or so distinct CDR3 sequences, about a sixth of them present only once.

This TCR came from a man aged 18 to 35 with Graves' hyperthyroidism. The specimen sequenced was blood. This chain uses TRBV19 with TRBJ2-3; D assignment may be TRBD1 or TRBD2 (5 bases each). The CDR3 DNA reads TGTGCCAGTAATTCATGGGGGATGGATACGCAGTATTTT. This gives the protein CASNSWGMDTQYF.